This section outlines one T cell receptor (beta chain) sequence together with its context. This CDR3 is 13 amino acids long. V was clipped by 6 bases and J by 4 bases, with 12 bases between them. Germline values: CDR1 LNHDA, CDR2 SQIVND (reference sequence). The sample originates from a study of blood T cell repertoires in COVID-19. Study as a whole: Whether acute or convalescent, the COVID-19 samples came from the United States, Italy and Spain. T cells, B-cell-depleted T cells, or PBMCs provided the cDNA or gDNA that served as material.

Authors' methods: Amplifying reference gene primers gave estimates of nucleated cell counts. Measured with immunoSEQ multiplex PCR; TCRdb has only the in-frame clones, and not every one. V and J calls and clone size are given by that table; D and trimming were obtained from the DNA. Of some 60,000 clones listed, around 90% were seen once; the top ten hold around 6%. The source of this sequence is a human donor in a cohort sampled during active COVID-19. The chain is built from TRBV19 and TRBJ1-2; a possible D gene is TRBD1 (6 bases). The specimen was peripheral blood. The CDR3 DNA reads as TGTGCCAGTAGAGCTACAGGGACCTATGGCTACACCTTC. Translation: CASRATGTYGYTF. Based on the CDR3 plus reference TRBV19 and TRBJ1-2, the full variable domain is DGGITQSPKYLFRKEGQNVTLSCEQNLNHDAMYWYRQDPGQGLRLIYYSQIVNDFQKGDIAEGYSVSREKKESFPLTVTSAQKNPTAFYLCASRATGTYGYTFGSGTRLTVV.